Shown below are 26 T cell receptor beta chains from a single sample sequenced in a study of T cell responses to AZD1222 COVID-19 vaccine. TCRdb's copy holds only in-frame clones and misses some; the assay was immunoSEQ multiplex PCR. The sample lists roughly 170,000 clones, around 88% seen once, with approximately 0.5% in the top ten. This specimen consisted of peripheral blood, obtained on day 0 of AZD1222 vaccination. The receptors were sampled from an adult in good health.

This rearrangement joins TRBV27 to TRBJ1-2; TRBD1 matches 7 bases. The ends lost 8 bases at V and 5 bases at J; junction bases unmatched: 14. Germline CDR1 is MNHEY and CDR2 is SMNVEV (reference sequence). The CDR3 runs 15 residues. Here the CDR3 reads CASSIGPGTVYGYTF. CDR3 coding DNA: TGTGCCAGCTCGATTGGACCCGGGACAGTATATGGCTACACCTTC.

CDR3 nucleotide sequence: TGTGCCAGCAGCCGCACGGCAGTCAGCTCCTACGAGCAGTACTTC. It translates to CASSRTAVSSYEQYF. This rearrangement joins TRBV11-3 to TRBJ2-7; D is ambiguous. This CDR3 is built from 15 residues. Trimming removed 5 bases from V and 0 bases from J, with 14 bases in between. Germline V lookup: CDR1 SGHNT, CDR2 YENEEA.

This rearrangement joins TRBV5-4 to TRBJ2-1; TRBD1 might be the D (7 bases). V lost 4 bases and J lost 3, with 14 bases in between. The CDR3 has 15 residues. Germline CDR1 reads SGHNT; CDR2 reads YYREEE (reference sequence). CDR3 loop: CASSAGTVFYNEQFF. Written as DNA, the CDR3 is TGTGCCAGCAGCGCGGGGACAGTCTTCTACAATGAGCAGTTCTTC.

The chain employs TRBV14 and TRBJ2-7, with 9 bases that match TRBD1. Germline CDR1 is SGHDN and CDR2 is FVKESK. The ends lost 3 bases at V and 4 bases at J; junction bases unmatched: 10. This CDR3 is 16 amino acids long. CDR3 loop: CASSHLGQGRRYEQYF. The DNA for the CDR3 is TGTGCCAGCAGCCACCTCGGACAGGGGAGAAGGTACGAGCAGTACTTC.

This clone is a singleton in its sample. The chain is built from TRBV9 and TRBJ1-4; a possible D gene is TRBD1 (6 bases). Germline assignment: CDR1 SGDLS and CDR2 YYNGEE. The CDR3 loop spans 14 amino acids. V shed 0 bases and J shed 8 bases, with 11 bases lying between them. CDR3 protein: CASSVGGAEEKLFF. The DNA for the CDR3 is TGTGCCAGCAGCGTAGGGGGGGCAGAGGAAAAACTGTTTTTT. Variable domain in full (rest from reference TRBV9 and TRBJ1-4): DSGVTQTPKHLITATGQRVTLRCSPRSGDLSVYWYQQSLDQGLQFLIQYYNGEERAKGNILERFSAQQFPDLHSELNLSSLELGDSALYFCASSVGGAEEKLFFGSGTQLSVL.

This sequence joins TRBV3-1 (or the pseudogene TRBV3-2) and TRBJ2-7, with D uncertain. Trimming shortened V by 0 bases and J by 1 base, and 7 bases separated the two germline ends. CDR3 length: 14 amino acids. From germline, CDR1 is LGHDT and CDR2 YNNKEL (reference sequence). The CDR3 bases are TGTGCCAGCAGCCAAGATGGCAGATCCTACGAGCAGTACTTC. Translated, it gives CASSQDGRSYEQYF.

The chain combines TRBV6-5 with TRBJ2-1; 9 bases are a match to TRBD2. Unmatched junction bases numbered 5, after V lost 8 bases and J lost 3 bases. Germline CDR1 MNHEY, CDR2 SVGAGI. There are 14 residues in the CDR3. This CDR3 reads CASFSGGLYNEQFF. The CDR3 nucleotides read TGTGCCAGCTTCAGCGGGGGGCTCTACAATGAGCAGTTCTTC.

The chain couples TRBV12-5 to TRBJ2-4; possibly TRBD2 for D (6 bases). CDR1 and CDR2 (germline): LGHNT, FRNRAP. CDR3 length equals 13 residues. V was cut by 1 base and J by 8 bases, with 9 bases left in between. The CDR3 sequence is CASGLDGGDIQYF. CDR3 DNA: TGTGCTAGTGGTTTGGACGGAGGGGACATTCAGTACTTC.

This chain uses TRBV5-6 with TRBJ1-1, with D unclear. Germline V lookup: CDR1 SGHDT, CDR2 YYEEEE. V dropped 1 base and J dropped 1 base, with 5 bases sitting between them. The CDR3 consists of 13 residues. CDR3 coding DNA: TGTGCCAGCAGCTTGATTTCGAACACTGAAGCTTTCTTT. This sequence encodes CASSLISNTEAFF.

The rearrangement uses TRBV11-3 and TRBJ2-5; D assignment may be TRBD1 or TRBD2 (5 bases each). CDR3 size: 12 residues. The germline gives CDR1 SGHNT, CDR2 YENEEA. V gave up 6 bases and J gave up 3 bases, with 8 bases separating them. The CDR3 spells CASRGPEETQYF. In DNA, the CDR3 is TGTGCCAGCAGGGGACCCGAAGAGACCCAGTACTTC.

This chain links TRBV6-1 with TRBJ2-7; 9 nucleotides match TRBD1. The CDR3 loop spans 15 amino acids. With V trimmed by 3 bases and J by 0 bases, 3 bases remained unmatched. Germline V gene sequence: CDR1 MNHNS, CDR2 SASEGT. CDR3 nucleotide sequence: TGTGCCAGCAGTGAGAGGGACAGGGCCTCCTACGAGCAGTACTTC. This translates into CASSERDRASYEQYF.

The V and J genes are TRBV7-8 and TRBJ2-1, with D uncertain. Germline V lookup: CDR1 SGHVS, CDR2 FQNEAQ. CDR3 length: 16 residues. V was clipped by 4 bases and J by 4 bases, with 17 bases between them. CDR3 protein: CASSSAGDFLYNEQFF. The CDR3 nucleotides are TGTGCCAGCAGCTCTGCCGGCGACTTTTTATACAATGAGCAGTTCTTC.

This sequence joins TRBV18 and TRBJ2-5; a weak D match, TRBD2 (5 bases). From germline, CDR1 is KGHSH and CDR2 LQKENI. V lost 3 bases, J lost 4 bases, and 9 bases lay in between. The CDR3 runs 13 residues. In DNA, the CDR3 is TGTGCCAGCTCACCGGACTCGAGAGAGACCCAGTACTTC. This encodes CASSPDSRETQYF.

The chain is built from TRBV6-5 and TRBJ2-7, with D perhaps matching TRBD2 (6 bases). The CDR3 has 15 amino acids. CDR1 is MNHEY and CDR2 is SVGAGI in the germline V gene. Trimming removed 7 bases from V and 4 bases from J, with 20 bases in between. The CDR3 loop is CASILTRTGGYEQYF. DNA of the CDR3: TGTGCCAGCATTCTTACTAGAACCGGGGGTTACGAGCAGTACTTC.

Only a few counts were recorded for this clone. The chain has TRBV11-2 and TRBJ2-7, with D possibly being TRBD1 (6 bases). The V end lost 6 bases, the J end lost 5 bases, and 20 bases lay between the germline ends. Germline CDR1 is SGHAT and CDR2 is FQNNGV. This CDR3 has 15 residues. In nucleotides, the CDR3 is TGTGCCAGCAGACACAGGGACGGAGCTAGAGACGAGCAGTACTTC. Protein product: CASRHRDGARDEQYF.

The CDR3 DNA follows: TGTGCCAGCAGCGTAGGTCAGGGCAGTGAAAAACTGTTTTTT. Residues: CASSVGQGSEKLFF. The chain links TRBV9 to TRBJ1-4, with TRBD1 as a possible D gene (5 bases). This CDR3 comprises 14 residues. Deletions cut 0 bases from V and 7 bases from J, with 10 bases between. Germline V CDR1 and CDR2: SGDLS, YYNGEE.

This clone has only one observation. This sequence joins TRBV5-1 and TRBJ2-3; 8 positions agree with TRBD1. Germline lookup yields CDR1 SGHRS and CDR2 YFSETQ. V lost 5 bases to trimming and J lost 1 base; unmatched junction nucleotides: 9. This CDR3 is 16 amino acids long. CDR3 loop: CASSPLQGAGTDTQYF. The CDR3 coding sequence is TGCGCCAGCAGTCCCCTCCAGGGGGCGGGCACAGATACGCAGTATTTT.

The CDR3 DNA reads TGTGCCAGCAGTGAAGGGACGGGGATCTCTGGAAACACCATATATTTT. Translated: CASSEGTGISGNTIYF. V is TRBV6-1 and J is TRBJ1-3; D unresolved. V was trimmed by 1 base and J by 0 bases, leaving 10 bases between them. The length of the CDR3 is 16 residues. From germline, CDR1 is MNHNS and CDR2 SASEGT.

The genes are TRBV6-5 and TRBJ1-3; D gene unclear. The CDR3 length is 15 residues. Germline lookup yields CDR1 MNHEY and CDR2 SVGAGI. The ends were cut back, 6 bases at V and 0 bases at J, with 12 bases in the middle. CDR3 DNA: TGTGCCAGCAGCCGAGCTACAGACTCTGGAAACACCATATATTTT. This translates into CASSRATDSGNTIYF.

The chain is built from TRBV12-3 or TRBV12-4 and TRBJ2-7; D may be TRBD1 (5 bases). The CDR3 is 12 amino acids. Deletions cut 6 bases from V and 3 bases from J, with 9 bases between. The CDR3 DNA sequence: TGTGCCAGCAGGCAGCAGGGCTACGAGCAGTACTTC. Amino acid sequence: CASRQQGYEQYF.

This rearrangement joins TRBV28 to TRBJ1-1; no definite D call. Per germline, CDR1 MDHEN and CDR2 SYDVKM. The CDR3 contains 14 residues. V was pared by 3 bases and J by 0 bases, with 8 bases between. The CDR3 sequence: CASSFPTMNTEAFF. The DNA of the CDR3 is TGTGCCAGCAGTTTCCCCACTATGAACACTGAAGCTTTCTTT.

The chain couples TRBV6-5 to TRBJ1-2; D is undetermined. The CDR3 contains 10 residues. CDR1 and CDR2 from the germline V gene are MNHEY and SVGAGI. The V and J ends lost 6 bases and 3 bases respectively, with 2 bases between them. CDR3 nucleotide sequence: TGTGCCAGCAGCGACTATGGCTACACCTTC. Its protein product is CASSDYGYTF.

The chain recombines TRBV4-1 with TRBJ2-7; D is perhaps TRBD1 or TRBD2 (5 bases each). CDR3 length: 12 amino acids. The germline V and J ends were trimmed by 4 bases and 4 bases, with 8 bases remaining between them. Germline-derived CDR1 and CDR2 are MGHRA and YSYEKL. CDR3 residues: CASSPGGYEQYF. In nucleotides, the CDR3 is TGCGCCAGCAGCCCTGGGGGTTACGAGCAGTACTTC.

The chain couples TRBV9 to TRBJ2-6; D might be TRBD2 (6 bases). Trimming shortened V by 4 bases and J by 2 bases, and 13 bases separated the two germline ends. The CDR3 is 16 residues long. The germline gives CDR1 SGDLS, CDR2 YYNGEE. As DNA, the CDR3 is TGTGCCAGCAGCTCGTTGGGCGGGACTGGGGCCAACGTCCTGACTTTC. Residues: CASSSLGGTGANVLTF.

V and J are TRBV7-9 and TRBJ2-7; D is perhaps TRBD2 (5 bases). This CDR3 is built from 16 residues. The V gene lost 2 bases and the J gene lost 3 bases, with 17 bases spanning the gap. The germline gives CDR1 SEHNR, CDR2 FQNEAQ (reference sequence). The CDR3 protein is CASSLPPGGNVYEQYF. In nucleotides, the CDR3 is TGTGCCAGCAGCTTACCCCCCGGAGGAAATGTCTACGAGCAGTACTTC.

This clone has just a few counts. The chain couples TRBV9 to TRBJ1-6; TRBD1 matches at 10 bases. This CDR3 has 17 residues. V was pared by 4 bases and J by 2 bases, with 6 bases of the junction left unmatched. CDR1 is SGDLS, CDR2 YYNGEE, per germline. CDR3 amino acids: CASSPRQGAAYNSPLHF. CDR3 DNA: TGTGCCAGCAGCCCTCGACAGGGGGCAGCCTATAATTCACCCCTCCACTTT.